The table lists the clone carrying this TCR beta chain with a few counts. Its specificity is not known. Per the germline V gene, CDR1 is SGHRS and CDR2 is YFSETQ. V was pared by 0 bases and J by 2 bases, with 11 bases between. This CDR3 region has 15 residues. What was amplified from RNA transcripts were TCR beta CDR3 regions. TCR CDR3 underwent first-round RT-PCR with the HTBI primer set. TCRdb recomputed calls from the multiplex PCR reads with MiXCR, one row per CDR3 protein. The top ten hold about 26% of the sample, which has 470,000 or so distinct CDR3 sequences, less than 25% seen once. This entry comes from a study of T cells in Graves' hyperthyroidism and ophthalmopathy. Overall study context: Peripheral blood was obtained at initial diagnosis, preceding any treatment.

Study-wide results and caveats: Among thyroid clonotypes expanded above 0.001, most also appeared in blood.

Any patient presenting with uncontrolled infection, other autoimmune disease, pregnancy or lactation was left out. The authors took PBMCs from 8 to 10 ml fresh peripheral blood. The chain joins TRBV5-1 to TRBJ2-5, with a tentative D call TRBD1 (6 bases). What was sequenced was blood. This receptor was obtained from a man between 18 and 29 years old with Graves' hyperthyroidism. The CDR3 region has the DNA TGCGCCAGCAGCTTGGGCACAGGGCAGCAAGAGACCCAGTACTTC. It specifies CASSLGTGQQETQYF.